This TCR beta chain was captured in a study of cytomegalovirus exposure and HLA in healthy donors. Study results and limitations: A previous analysis found most TCR beta V segments productive roughly 87% or roughly 30% of the time. TCR beta sequences reportedly predicted most subjects' HLA-A and HLA-B alleles accurately. More clonal expansion characterized HLA-associated TCR beta chains than equally common others in a later analysis.

CDR1 SGHVS and CDR2 FQNEAQ come from the germline V gene. The CDR3 extends over 13 amino acids. Trimming removed 2 bases at V and 1 base at J, with 5 bases between. The PCR made use of 60 Vbeta and 13 Jbeta primers. Data came from immunoSEQ multiplex PCR; TCRdb stores just in-frame clones and leaves some out. The data contain some 120,000 clones, 60% to 70% of them seen just once; the ten biggest clones take up roughly 9.7%. Details on this clone: Its antigen is as yet unknown.

The chain combines TRBV7-8 with TRBJ1-1; D is unresolved. This clonotype was sampled from a woman aged 35 to 49 in good health and CMV-seropositive. The sequenced sample was PBMCs. The CDR3 coding sequence is TGTGCCAGCAGCTTAAGCCGGAACACTGAAGCTTTCTTT. Its protein product is CASSLSRNTEAFF.